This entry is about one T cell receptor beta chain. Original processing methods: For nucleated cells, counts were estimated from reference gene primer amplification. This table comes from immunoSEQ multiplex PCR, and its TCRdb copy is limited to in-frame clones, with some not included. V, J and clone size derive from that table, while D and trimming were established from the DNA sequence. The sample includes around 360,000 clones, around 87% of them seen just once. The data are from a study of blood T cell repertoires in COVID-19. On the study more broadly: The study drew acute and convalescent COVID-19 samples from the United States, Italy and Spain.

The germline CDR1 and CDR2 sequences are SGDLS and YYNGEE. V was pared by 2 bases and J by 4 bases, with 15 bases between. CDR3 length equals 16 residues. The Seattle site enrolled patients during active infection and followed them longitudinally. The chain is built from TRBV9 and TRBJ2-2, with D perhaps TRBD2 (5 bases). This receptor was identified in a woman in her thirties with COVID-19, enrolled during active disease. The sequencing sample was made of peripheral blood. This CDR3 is CASSVEAGVFTGELFF. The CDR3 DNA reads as TGTGCCAGCAGCGTGGAGGCAGGCGTGTTCACCGGGGAGCTGTTTTTT.